Here is one TCR beta chain with its context. This CDR3 spans 13 amino acids. V lost 1 base and J lost 5; bases outside the gene matches: 4. Germline values: CDR1 GTSNPN, CDR2 SVGIG (reference sequence). The data were obtained in a study of blood T cell repertoires in COVID-19. Study information: The origin of the acute and convalescent COVID-19 samples was the United States, Italy and Spain. PBMCs, B-cell-depleted T cells, or T cells were the source of the cDNA or gDNA that made up the material.

TCRdb keeps only in-frame clones here, not all; method: immunoSEQ multiplex PCR. This sample has roughly 260,000 clones, with approximately 91% found just once. The study recruited people aged roughly 18 to 95 years across approximately 25 US areas. Cohort allocation depended upon clinical history that participants reported. This clonotype was sampled from a human donor in a cohort exposed to, infected with or recovered from COVID-19 (not recorded which). The donor label of this sample is uncertain. Sequenced: PBMCs or T cells enriched from blood (not recorded which). V gene TRBV30 combines with J gene TRBJ1-1; TRBD1 aligns across 7 bases. The CDR3: CAWSDNRGTEAFF. For the CDR3, the DNA is TGTGCCTGGAGTGACAACAGGGGAACTGAAGCTTTCTTT. The variable domain in full, with the rest retrieved from reference TRBV30 and TRBJ1-1, is SQTIHQWPATLVQPVGSPLSLECTVEGTSNPNLYWYRQAAGRGLQLLFYSVGIGQISSEVPQNLSASRPQDRQFILSSKKLLLSDSGFYLCAWSDNRGTEAFFGQGTRLTVV.